Only one count was recorded for the clone carrying this T cell receptor (beta chain). The CDR3 is 13 amino acids. Germline V gene sequence: CDR1 LNHNV, CDR2 YYDKDF (reference sequence). Between the trimmed V and J ends, which lost 8 bases and 6 bases, there was a span of 16 bases. The data are from a study of blood T cell repertoires in COVID-19. Profiling relied on immunoSEQ multiplex PCR, and the TCRdb table lists in-frame clones only, not all of them. The sample comprises some 290,000 clones, 85% to 95% of which are singletons, and around 3.9% rests with the top ten. The sequence came from a woman aged 25-40 years who had been exposed to COVID-19. Sequenced: PBMCs or T cells enriched from blood (not recorded which). This chain joins TRBV15 and TRBJ1-2, with D unresolved. The CDR3 spells CATSGGRIDGYTF. CDR3 nucleotides: TGTGCCACCTCGGGAGGGCGGATCGATGGCTACACCTTC.